One and the same sample provided the 17 T cell receptor beta chains below, sequenced in a study of glioma-infiltrating T cells (TCRdb year 2016). TCRdb shows the sequencer as Illumina MiSeq. The iRepertoire nested amplicon-rescue multiplex PCR (arm-PCR) platform was used to amplify TCR alpha and beta CDR3 regions from RNA. The public reads were run again by TCRdb, first through fastp at Q25 and then through MiXCR, and only productive beta chains were kept. Entries are consolidated by CDR3 protein sequence, retaining the most common genes and DNA. The table for this sample lists about 130,000 distinct CDR3 sequences; around a quarter of them were counted only once. Of the sample, 25% to 30% falls within the top ten clones. What was sequenced was glioma tissue, nonneoplastic brain tissue, or PBMCs (not recorded which). The receptors stem from a human donor with low-grade glioma or glioblastoma, undergoing nonglioma brain surgery, or in good health (not recorded which).

This clonotype came up many times. The junction shows a germline mismatch at one end, possibly a read error. DNA of the CDR3: TGCAGTGCTAGAGATGAGCGGGGGGGCGGGCAAGATACGCAATATTTT. It encodes CSARDERGGGQDTQYF. The rearrangement uses TRBV20-1 and TRBJ2-3, with 10 bases that match TRBD2. Germline V gene sequence: CDR1 DFQATT, CDR2 SNEGSKA (reference sequence). This CDR3 is 16 amino acids long.

As concerns this clonotype: Compared with germline, one end of the junction differs, possibly owing to a read error. The chain combines TRBV7-6 with TRBJ1-5, with 9 bases identical to TRBD1. The CDR3 covers 16 residues. Germline assignment: CDR1 SGHVS and CDR2 FNYEAQ. The CDR3 loop reads CASSPIAGTGNQPQHF. The CDR3 DNA sequence: TGTGCTAGCAGTCCCATAGCCGGGACAGGGAATCAGCCCCAGCATTTT. Using reference TRBV7-6 and TRBJ1-5 for the parts outside the CDR3, the full variable domain is GAGVSQSPRYKVTKRGQDVALRCDPISGHVSLYWYRQALGQGPEFLTYFNYEAQQDKSGLPNDRFSAERPEGSISTLTIQRTEQRDSAMYRCASSPIAGTGNQPQHFGDGTRLSIL.

This clonotype was counted a few times. A junction boundary mismatches the germline segment, possibly from a read error. The chain combines TRBV25-1 with TRBJ1-1; TRBD1 agrees at 8 bases. The CDR3 spans 18 residues. The germline gives CDR1 MGHDK, CDR2 SYGVNS. CDR3: CASSGRRDRYMGDTEASF. DNA of the CDR3: TGTGCCAGCAGTGGGCGGAGGGACAGGTATATGGGGGACACTGAAGCTTCCTTT.

The chain couples TRBV9 to TRBJ2-7; D remains unclear. Germline CDR1 reads SGDLS; CDR2 reads YYNGEE. V was trimmed by 4 bases and J by 2 bases, leaving 10 bases between them. CDR3 length equals 13 residues. Here the CDR3 reads CASSPRLAYEQYV. The CDR3 DNA sequence: TGTGCCAGCAGCCCCCGACTTGCCTACGAGCAGTACGTC.

On this clonotype itself: A single base separates this from a much larger clone, so it may be a read error. J is TRBJ2-3 and V is TRBV7-9, with 13 bases aligning to TRBD2. The CDR3 contains 16 residues. V gave up 6 bases and J gave up 3 bases; unmatched junction bases: 6. Per germline, CDR1 SEHNR and CDR2 FQNEAQ (reference sequence). The chain's CDR3 is CASRSGLAGVTDTQYF. The CDR3 region has the DNA TGTGCCAGCAGATCTGGACTAGCGGGGGTAACAGATACGCAGTATTTT.

This clonotype was seen more than once but under ten times. The chain is built from TRBV7-2 and TRBJ2-7, with no clear D. Germline-derived CDR1 and CDR2 are SGHTA and FQGNSA. This CDR3 has 14 residues. Trimming took off 5 bases at V and 7 bases at J, with 18 bases between the two ends. Here the CDR3 reads CASSQDAEYNEQYV. DNA for the CDR3: TGTGCCAGCAGCCAAGACGCAGAATACAATGAGCAGTACGTC.

This clonotype has more than one count but fewer than ten. The gene calls are TRBV15 and TRBJ1-3; unclear D gene. This CDR3 region has 15 residues. Germline loops: CDR1 LNHNV, CDR2 YYDKDF (reference sequence). V lost 0 bases to trimming and J lost 1 base, with 7 bases between them. The CDR3 DNA reads as TGTGCCACCAGCAGAGATTTGGGTTCTGGAAACACCATATATTTT. This gives the protein CATSRDLGSGNTIYF.

The rearrangement uses TRBV7-9 and TRBJ1-1, with no clear D. Trimming cost V 1 base and J 2 bases, with 11 bases left between them. Germline V gives CDR1 SEHNR, CDR2 FQNEAQ (reference sequence). The CDR3 length is 15 residues. DNA of the CDR3: TGTGCCAGCAGCTTAGGTGGGAGCAAAAACACTGAAGCTTTCTTT. Translating gives CASSLGGSKNTEAFF.

This clonotype was detected a few times. The chain carries TRBV7-6 and TRBJ1-2; D unclear. The germline V and J ends were trimmed by 1 base and 6 bases, with 15 bases remaining between them. From germline, CDR1 is SGHVS and CDR2 FNYEAQ. The length of the CDR3 is 15 residues. CDR3 protein: CASSLGTLGVNGYTF. CDR3 DNA: TGTGCCAGCAGCTTAGGGACCCTGGGAGTTAATGGCTACACCTTC.

This clonotype came up many times. The chain's CDR3 is CASSSPGADTQYF. In nucleotides, the CDR3 is TGTGCCAGCAGTAGCCCCGGGGCAGATACGCAGTATTTT. The chain employs TRBV6-1 and TRBJ2-3; tentative D call: TRBD2 (5 bases). Germline V gives CDR1 MNHNS, CDR2 SASEGT. This CDR3 has 13 residues. The ends were cut back, 5 bases at V and 4 bases at J, with 10 bases in the middle.

This sequence joins TRBV14 and TRBJ2-5, with D tentatively TRBD1 or TRBD2 (5 bases each). This CDR3 has 16 amino acids. Trimming removed 0 bases at V and 2 bases at J, with 13 bases between. Germline V gene lookup returns CDR1 SGHDN and CDR2 FVKESK. DNA of the CDR3: TGTGCCAGCAGCCAAGAAACAGGCCTAGCTCAAGAGACCCAGTACTTC. It specifies CASSQETGLAQETQYF.

This clonotype has a count of ten or more. The genes are TRBV7-2 and TRBJ2-1; D perhaps matches TRBD2 (5 bases). Trimming pared 1 base from V and 5 bases from J, leaving 6 bases between. Germline CDR1 and CDR2: SGHTA and FQGNSA. The CDR3 runs 13 residues. The CDR3 DNA is TGTGCCAGCAGCTTAGTGACTAACAATGAGCAGTTCTTC. Its protein is CASSLVTNNEQFF.

This clonotype occurred a few times. The gene calls are TRBV20-1 and TRBJ2-5; 16 nucleotides agree with TRBD2. The CDR3 covers 19 residues. The junction had 10 bases not matched to a gene; V was cut back by 0 bases and J by 3 bases. Germline-derived CDR1 and CDR2 are DFQATT and SNEGSKA (reference sequence). CDR3 DNA: TGCAGTGCTAGAGATATAGGGACTAGCGGGGGGGCTTTTAAAGAGACCCAGTACTTC. Translated: CSARDIGTSGGAFKETQYF.

A few counts support this clonotype. The chain carries TRBV7-3 and TRBJ1-5; no clear D gene. This CDR3 has 13 residues. The germline CDR1 and CDR2 sequences are SGHTA and FQGTGA. Trimming shortened V by 1 base and J by 0 bases, and 1 base separated the two germline ends. The DNA for the CDR3 is TGTGCCAGCAGCTTAATTAGCAATCAGCCCCAGCATTTT. Protein product: CASSLISNQPQHF.

This clonotype has only a few counts. V and J are TRBV2 and TRBJ1-1; 7 bases are a match to TRBD1. The J segment lost 7 bases and the V segment lost 1 base, leaving 6 bases of the junction unmatched. CDR1 and CDR2 from the germline V gene are SNHLY and FYNNEI. The CDR3 sequence is 14 residues long. The CDR3 DNA sequence: TGTGCCAGCAGTGAAGACAGGGGAACGGGTGAAGCTTTCTTT. This encodes CASSEDRGTGEAFF. The variable domain in full, with the rest retrieved from reference TRBV2 and TRBJ1-1, is EPEVTQTPSHQVTQMGQEVILRCVPISNHLYFYWYRQILGQKVEFLVSFYNNEISEKSEIFDDQFSVERPDGSNFTLKIRSTKLEDSAMYFCASSEDRGTGEAFFGQGTRLTVV.

The chain employs TRBV14 and TRBJ2-1; D remains ambiguous. V was cut by 2 bases and J by 5 bases, with 10 bases left in between. Germline lookup yields CDR1 SGHDN and CDR2 FVKESK. This CDR3 is built from 14 residues. CDR3 nucleotides: TGTGCCAGCAGCCAAATTATAGGGAACAATGAGCAGTTCTTC. This sequence encodes CASSQIIGNNEQFF.

On this clonotype itself: This could be a read error, since a much larger clone is one nucleotide away. The CDR3 nucleotides are TGTGACAGCCGTTACCTAAGACAGGGGAAATCACCCCTCCACTTT. Its protein product is CDSRYLRQGKSPLHF. This chain uses TRBV27 with TRBJ1-6; 8 nucleotides agree with TRBD1. CDR1 is MNHEY and CDR2 is SMNVEV in the germline V gene (reference sequence). This CDR3 contains 15 residues.